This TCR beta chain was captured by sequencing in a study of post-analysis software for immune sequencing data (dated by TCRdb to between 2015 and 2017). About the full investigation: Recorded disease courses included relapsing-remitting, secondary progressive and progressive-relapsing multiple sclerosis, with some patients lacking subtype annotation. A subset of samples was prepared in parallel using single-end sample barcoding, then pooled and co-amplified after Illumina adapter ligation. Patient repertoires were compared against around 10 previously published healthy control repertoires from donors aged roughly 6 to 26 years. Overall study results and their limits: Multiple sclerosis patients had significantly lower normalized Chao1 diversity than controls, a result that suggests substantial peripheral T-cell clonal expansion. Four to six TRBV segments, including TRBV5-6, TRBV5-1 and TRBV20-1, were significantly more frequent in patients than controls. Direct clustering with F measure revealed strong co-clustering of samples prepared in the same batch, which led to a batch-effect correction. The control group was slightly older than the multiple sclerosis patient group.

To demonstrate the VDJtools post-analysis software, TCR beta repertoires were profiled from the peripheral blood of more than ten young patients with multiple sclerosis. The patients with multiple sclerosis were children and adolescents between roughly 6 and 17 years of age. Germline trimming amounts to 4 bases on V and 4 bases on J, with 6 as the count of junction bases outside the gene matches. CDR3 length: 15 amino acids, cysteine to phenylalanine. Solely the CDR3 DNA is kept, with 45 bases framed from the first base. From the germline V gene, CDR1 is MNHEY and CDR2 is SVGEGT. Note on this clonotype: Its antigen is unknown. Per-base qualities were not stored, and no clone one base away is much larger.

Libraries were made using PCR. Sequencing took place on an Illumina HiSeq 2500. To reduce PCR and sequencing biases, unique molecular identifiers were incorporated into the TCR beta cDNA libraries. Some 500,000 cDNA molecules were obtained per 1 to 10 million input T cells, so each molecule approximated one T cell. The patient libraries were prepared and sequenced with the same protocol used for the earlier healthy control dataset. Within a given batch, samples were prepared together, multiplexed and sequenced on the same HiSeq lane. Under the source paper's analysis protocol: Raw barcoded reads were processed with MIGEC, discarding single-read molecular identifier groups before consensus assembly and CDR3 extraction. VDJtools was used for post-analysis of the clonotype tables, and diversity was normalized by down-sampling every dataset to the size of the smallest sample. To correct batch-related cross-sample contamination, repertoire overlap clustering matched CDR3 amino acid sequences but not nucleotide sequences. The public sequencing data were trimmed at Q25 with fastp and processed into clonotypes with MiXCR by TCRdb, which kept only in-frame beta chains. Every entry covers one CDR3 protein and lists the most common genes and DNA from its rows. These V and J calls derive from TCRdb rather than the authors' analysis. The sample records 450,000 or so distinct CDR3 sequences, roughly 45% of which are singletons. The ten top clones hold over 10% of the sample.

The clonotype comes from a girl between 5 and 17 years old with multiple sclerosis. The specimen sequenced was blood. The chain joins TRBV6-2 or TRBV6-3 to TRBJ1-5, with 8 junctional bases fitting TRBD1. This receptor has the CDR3 CASSLPGGRNQPQHF. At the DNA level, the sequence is TGTGCCAGCAGTTTACCAGGGGGCCGGAATCAGCCCCAGCATTTT.